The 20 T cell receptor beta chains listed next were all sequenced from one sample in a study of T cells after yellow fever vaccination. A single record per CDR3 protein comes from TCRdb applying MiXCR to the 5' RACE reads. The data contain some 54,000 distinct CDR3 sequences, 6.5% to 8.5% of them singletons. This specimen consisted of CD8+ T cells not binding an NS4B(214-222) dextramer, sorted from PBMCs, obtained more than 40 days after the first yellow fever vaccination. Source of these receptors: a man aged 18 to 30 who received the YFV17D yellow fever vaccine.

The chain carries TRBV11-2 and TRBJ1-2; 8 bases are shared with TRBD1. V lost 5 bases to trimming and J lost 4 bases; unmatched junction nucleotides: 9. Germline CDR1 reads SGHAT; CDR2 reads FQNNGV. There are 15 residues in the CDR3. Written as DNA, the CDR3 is TGTGCCAGCAGCCCCTCCCCCGGGACAGGCTATGGCTACACCTTC. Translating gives CASSPSPGTGYGYTF.

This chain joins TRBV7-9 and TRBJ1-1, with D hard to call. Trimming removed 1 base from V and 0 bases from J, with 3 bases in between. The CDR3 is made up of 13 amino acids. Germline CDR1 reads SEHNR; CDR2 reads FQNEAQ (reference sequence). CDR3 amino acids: CASSLDLNTEAFF. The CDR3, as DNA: TGTGCCAGCAGCTTAGACCTGAACACTGAAGCTTTCTTT.

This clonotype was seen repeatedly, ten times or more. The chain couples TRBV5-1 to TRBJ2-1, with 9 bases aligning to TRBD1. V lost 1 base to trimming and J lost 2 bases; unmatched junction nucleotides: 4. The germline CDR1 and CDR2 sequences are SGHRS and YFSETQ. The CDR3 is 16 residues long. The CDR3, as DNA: TGCGCCAGCAGCTTGACCCGACAGGGGGCCTACAATGAGCAGTTCTTC. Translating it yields CASSLTRQGAYNEQFF.

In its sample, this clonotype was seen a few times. The CDR3 DNA is TGCGCCAGCAGCCTCGCACAGGCTTTTTCCTACAATGAGCAGTTCTTC. Its translation is CASSLAQAFSYNEQFF. The chain joins TRBV4-3 to TRBJ2-1; maybe TRBD1 (5 bases). V shed 4 bases and J shed 1 base, with 14 bases lying between them. CDR1 is LGHNA and CDR2 is YSLEER in the germline V gene. The length of the CDR3 is 16 residues.

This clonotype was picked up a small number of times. The CDR3 nucleotides are TGTGCCAGCAGTCTCGGACCGGAGCAGTACTTC. Translating gives CASSLGPEQYF. The V and J genes are TRBV12-3 or TRBV12-4 and TRBJ2-7, with D unclear. V was clipped by 5 bases and J by 7 bases, with 9 bases between them. The CDR3 covers 11 residues.

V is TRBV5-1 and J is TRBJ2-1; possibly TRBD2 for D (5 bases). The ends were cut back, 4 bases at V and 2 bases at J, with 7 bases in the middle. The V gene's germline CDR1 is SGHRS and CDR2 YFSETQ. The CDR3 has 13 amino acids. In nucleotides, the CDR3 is TGCGCCAGCAGCCTGACTACCTACAATGAGCAGTTCTTC. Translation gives CASSLTTYNEQFF.

The CDR3 loop reads CASRGRGDRYNEQFF. CDR3 coding DNA: TGTGCCAGCAGGGGACGAGGCGACAGGTACAATGAGCAGTTCTTC. The genes are TRBV6-1 and TRBJ2-1; D may be TRBD1 (6 bases). Between the trimmed V and J ends, which lost 6 bases and 4 bases, there was a span of 16 bases. This CDR3 contains 15 residues. Looked up from germline, CDR1 is MNHNS and CDR2 is SASEGT.

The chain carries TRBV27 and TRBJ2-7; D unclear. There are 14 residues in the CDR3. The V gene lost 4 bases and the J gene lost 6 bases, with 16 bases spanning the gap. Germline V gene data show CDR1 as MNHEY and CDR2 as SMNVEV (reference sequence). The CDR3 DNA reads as TGTGCCAGCAGTTATTACGGACCGGTGGGCGAGCAGTACTTC. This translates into CASSYYGPVGEQYF.

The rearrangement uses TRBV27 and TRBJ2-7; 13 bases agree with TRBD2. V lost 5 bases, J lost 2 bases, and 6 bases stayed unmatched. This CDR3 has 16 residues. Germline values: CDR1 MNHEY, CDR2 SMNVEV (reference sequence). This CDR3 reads CASSVRTSGGPYEQYF. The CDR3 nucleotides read TGTGCCAGCAGTGTTAGGACTAGCGGGGGTCCCTACGAGCAGTACTTC.

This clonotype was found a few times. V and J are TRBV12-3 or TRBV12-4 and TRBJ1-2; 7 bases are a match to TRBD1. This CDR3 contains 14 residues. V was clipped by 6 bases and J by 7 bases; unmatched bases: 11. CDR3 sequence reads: CASRQTGPTRGYTF. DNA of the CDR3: TGTGCCAGCAGACAGACAGGGCCGACTCGTGGCTACACCTTC.

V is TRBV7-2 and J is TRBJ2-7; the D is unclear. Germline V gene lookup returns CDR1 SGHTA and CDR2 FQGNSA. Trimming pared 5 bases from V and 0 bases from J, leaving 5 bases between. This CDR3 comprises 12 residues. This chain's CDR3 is CASSPSSYEQYF. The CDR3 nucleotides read TGTGCCAGCAGCCCGAGCTCCTACGAGCAGTACTTC. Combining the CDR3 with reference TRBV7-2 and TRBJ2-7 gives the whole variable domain GAGVSQSPSNKVTEKGKDVELRCDPISGHTALYWYRQSLGQGLEFLIYFQGNSAPDKSGLPSDRFSAERTGGSVSTLTIQRTQQEDSAVYLCASSPSSYEQYFGPGTRLTVT.

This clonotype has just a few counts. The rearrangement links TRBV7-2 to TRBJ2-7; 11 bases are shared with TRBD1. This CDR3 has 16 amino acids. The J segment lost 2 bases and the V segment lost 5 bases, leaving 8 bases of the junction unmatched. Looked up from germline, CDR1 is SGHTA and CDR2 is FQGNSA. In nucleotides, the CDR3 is TGTGCCAGCAGCCCCCGCCCGGGACAGGGGGCCTACGAGCAGTACTTC. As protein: CASSPRPGQGAYEQYF.

CDR3 nucleotides: TGTGCCAGCAGCTTTCTTGGGTTAGGCGATGAAAAACTGTTTTTT. Protein product: CASSFLGLGDEKLFF. This rearrangement joins TRBV5-4 to TRBJ1-4, with D uncertain. CDR1 and CDR2 from the germline V gene are SGHNT and YYREEE (reference sequence). V dropped 2 bases and J dropped 6 bases, with 14 bases sitting between them. The CDR3 has 15 amino acids.

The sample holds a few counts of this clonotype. The CDR3 loop is CASSYSRGGQPQHF. DNA of the CDR3: TGTGCCAGCAGTTACTCGAGAGGGGGTCAGCCCCAGCATTTT. This chain joins TRBV6-5 and TRBJ1-5; the D gene is possibly TRBD1 (6 bases). The ends were cut back, 0 bases at V and 6 bases at J, with 9 bases in the middle. The CDR3 spans 14 residues. CDR1 and CDR2 (germline): MNHEY, SVGAGI.

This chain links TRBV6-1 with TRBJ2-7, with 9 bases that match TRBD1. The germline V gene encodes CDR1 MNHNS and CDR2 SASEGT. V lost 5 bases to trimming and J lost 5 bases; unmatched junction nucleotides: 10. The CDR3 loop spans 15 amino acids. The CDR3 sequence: CASSPNGQGIDEQYF. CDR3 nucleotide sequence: TGTGCCAGCAGTCCCAACGGACAGGGGATTGACGAGCAGTACTTC.

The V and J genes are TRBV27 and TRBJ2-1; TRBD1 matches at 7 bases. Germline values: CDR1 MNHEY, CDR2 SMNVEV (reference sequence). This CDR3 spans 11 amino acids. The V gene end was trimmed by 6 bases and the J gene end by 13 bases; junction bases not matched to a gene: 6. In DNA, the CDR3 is TGTGCCAGCAGCCTACAGGGGTTCCAGTTCTTC. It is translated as CASSLQGFQFF.

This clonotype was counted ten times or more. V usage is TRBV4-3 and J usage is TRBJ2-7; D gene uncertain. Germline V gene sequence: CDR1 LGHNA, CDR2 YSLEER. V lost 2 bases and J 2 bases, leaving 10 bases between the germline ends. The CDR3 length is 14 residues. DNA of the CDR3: TGCGCCAGCAGCCAAAACAGTATACCCTACGAGCAGTACTTC. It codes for CASSQNSIPYEQYF.

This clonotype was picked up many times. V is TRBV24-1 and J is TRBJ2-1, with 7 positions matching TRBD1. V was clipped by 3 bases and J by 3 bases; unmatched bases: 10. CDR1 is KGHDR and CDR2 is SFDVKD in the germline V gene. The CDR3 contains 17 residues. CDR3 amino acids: CATSDARDSHGYNEQFF. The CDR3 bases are TGTGCCACCAGTGATGCACGGGACAGTCACGGCTACAATGAGCAGTTCTTC.

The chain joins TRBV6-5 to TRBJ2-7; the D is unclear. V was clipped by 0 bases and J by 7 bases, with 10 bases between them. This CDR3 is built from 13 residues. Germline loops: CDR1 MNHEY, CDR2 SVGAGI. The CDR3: CASSYSKASEQYF. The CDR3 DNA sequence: TGTGCCAGCAGTTACTCGAAGGCCTCGGAGCAGTACTTC.

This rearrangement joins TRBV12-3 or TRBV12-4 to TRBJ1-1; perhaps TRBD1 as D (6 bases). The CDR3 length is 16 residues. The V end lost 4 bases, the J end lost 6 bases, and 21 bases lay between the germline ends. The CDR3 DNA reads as TGTGCCAGCAGTTACCAACGGGGGGGCCCGCGCGCTGAAGCTTTCTTT. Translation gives CASSYQRGGPRAEAFF.